A selection of T cell receptor beta chains follows, all from one sample in a study of T cells expressing NK-cell markers. No DNA is given; TCRdb re-called the 5' RACE reads and lists each CDR3 protein once. The sample holds 300,000 to 500,000 distinct CDR3 sequences. Sequencing was performed on blood T cells: a sorted CD56 or NKG2C T cell subset, CD4+ or CD8+ T cells, or bulk PBMC T cells (not recorded which). The receptor source for this set is a woman between 50 and 59 years old in good health. CDR3s include the opening cysteine and the closing phenylalanine or tryptophan. The order of the fields is J gene, V gene, CDR3 protein.

TRBJ1-5	TRBV29-1	CSVGHINQPQHF
TRBJ2-7	TRBV11-2	CASMPRTGLFPYEQYF
TRBJ2-5	TRBV6-1	CASSFNKVEYF
TRBJ2-5	TRBV29-1	CSVGPPIGTQYF
TRBJ2-1	TRBV30	CACLAGAHEQFF
TRBJ1-5	TRBV6-5	CASRALGQGNQPQHF
TRBJ2-1	TRBV27	CASRGGWGNEQFF
TRBJ1-1	TRBV14	CASSLMGGSEAFF
TRBJ2-2	TRBV20-1	CSALTSGRGNTGELFF
TRBJ2-5	TRBV11-3	CASSSLGQQETQYF
TRBJ1-1	TRBV27	CASSLVSLGAFF
TRBJ1-6	TRBV18	CASSSGDSPLHF
TRBJ2-7	TRBV5-1	CASSFYAGGRDEQYF
TRBJ2-3	TRBV7-2	CASSLATSITDTQYF
TRBJ1-1	TRBV28	CATKPIAEAFF
TRBJ1-1	TRBV5-1	CASSEGGSTEAFF
TRBJ2-1	TRBV24-1	CATREDSGYNEQFF
TRBJ2-7	TRBV7-2	CASSHSEGYYYEQYF
TRBJ2-5	TRBV29-1	CSVKGLAGGWYQETQYF
TRBJ2-1	TRBV7-2	CASSRFGRDEQFF
TRBJ2-1	TRBV7-9	CASSLALPNEQFF
TRBJ2-5	TRBV24-1	CATGTGEGQETQYF
TRBJ1-5	TRBV6-2/TRBV6-3	CASSYPVHSNQPQHF
TRBJ1-2	TRBV6-5	CASRLKQGFGYTF
TRBJ2-1	TRBV20-1	CSASQLEHYNEQFF
TRBJ2-1	TRBV10-2	CASIRFSGRGYNEQFF
TRBJ2-1	TRBV7-8	CASSLEGGRARNEQFF
TRBJ2-1	TRBV3-1	CASSQVPLSRRNYYNEQFF
TRBJ2-7	TRBV19	CASSGLGSSYEQYF
TRBJ2-2	TRBV7-9	CASSSNRGRITGELFF
TRBJ1-4	TRBV6-5	CASSPVWVNEKLFF
TRBJ1-1	TRBV5-1	CASSFTPEGTQSAFF
TRBJ2-2	TRBV12-3/TRBV12-4	CASSLKSSNGELFF
TRBJ1-1	TRBV7-9	CASSDGQGAQAFF
TRBJ2-7	TRBV10-3	CAISESAGTGKREQYF
TRBJ2-5	TRBV7-6	CASSLLATGETQYF
TRBJ2-1	TRBV7-8	CASSPLASGENNEQFF
TRBJ2-4	TRBV14	CASSQDSASKNIQYF
TRBJ2-2	TRBV6-1	CAIWTGGVTGELFF
TRBJ2-2	TRBV20-1	CSAPVGGQNTGELFF
TRBJ2-7	TRBV10-2	CASSEAGTTSEQYF
TRBJ1-1	TRBV29-1	CSVEDRGDTEAFF
TRBJ2-5	TRBV6-5	CASRQTSGEGETQYF
TRBJ1-1	TRBV24-1	CATSSRGQGAAFF
TRBJ1-4	TRBV20-1	CSARNRGQAEKLFF
TRBJ2-2	TRBV6-6	CASRDPRTSGLTGELFF
TRBJ2-5	TRBV2	CASKERETKTQYF
TRBJ2-2	TRBV7-8	CASSPSGGTTGELFF
TRBJ2-5	TRBV24-1	CATSDHRGPETQYF
TRBJ2-3	TRBV5-1	CASSETDFTDTQYF
TRBJ2-1	TRBV13	CASSVLNEQFF
TRBJ2-4	TRBV12-3/TRBV12-4	CASRQTGGQNIQYF
TRBJ2-3	TRBV20-1	CSARDYQTSASTDTQYF
TRBJ2-3	TRBV4-2	CASSPDGNAKGVADTQYF
TRBJ2-1	TRBV24-1	CATSDETSYNEQFF
TRBJ2-5	TRBV4-2	CASSSTTGGFGETQYF
TRBJ2-2	TRBV7-9	CASSLEVGTLNTGELFF
TRBJ2-7	TRBV7-2	CASSLARRASGTYEQYF
TRBJ2-7	TRBV5-1	CASSLAVGSYEQYF